The count of the clone carrying this T cell receptor (beta chain) is one. Its specificity is not known. The sample originates from a study of shared clonotypes between healthy human individuals. The protocol was immunoSEQ multiplex PCR, while the TCRdb copy is restricted to in-frame clones and leaves out a portion. The sample has millions of clones, around nine tenths seen once. Findings and caveats of the study: Memory subsets had estimated richness that was generally smaller than that of naive subsets.

The CDR3 totals 14 residues. Germline lookup yields CDR1 MNHNS and CDR2 SASEGT. The V end was cut by 6 bases, the J end by 6 bases, with 17 bases between. The specimen sequenced was naive CD4+ T cells sorted from blood. Subset noted: CD45RA+ positively selected. The J gene is TRBJ1-1, the V gene TRBV6-1; D might be TRBD1 (6 bases). The receptor's source is a man aged 18 to 30 in good health. CDR3 nucleotide sequence: TGTGCCAGCAGCGAGACAGGTTATGTGGCTGAAGCTTTCTTT. This gives the protein CASSETGYVAEAFF.